The TCR beta chain under discussion was sequenced for a study of control samples from healthy donors and cancer patients. Sequencing used immunoSEQ multiplex PCR; TCRdb keeps in-frame clones, though not all of them. Of 140,000 or so clones detected, around nine tenths appear once; the ten largest clones hold 4.9%. Looked up from germline, CDR1 is SGHTA and CDR2 is FQGTGA. The CDR3 loop spans 17 amino acids. V lost 4 bases and J lost 0, with 15 bases in between. This clonotype was sampled from a man younger than 45 in good health. The chain combines TRBV7-3 with TRBJ2-2; D gene uncertain. The sequencing input was blood. The CDR3 sequence: CASSSATRASNTGELFF. DNA for the CDR3: TGTGCCAGCAGCTCCGCTACACGGGCGTCGAACACCGGGGAGCTGTTTTTT.